This is a list of T cell receptor beta chains from one sample in a study of cytomegalovirus exposure and HLA in healthy donors. The assay was immunoSEQ multiplex PCR, and TCRdb's table has in-frame clones only and misses some. The repertoire consists of 90,000 to 120,000 clones, with over 80% occurring once and the leading ten covering 2% to 3%. Material for sequencing was PBMCs. These receptors were obtained from a man younger than 45 in good health and CMV-seropositive. Both conserved end residues are part of each CDR3. A D gene is named only where the DNA matches it firmly. Clone size, where shown, is once, few, many, or a class for clones that have expanded.

clone_size: .
d_call: TRBD2
cdr3_length: 16
j_call: TRBJ2-1
v_call: TRBV10-3
cdr3_nt: TGTGCCATCAGTGAGTCTGGGAGGGGCCGTTACAATGAGCAGTTCTTC
cdr3_aa: CAISESGRGRYNEQFF

clone_size: .
d_call: .
cdr3_length: 15
j_call: TRBJ1-4
v_call: TRBV4-1
cdr3_nt: TGCGCCAGCAGCCAAAGGGACACGGGGGGTGAAAAACTGTTTTTT
cdr3_aa: CASSQRDTGGEKLFF

clone_size: few
d_call: TRBD2
cdr3_length: 16
j_call: TRBJ2-3
v_call: TRBV5-1
cdr3_nt: TGCGCCAGCAGCTTCGGACTAGCGGGGAGCACAGATACGCAGTATTTT
cdr3_aa: CASSFGLAGSTDTQYF

clone_size: .
d_call: .
cdr3_length: 13
j_call: TRBJ2-2
v_call: TRBV19
cdr3_nt: TGTGCCAGTAGTCCGGGACTTACCGGGGAGCTGTTTTTT
cdr3_aa: CASSPGLTGELFF

clone_size: .
d_call: .
cdr3_length: 15
j_call: TRBJ2-7
v_call: TRBV7-9
cdr3_nt: TGTGCCAGCAGCTTATTACAGGGTACCTCCTACGAGCAGTACTTC
cdr3_aa: CASSLLQGTSYEQYF

clone_size: .
d_call: .
cdr3_length: 14
j_call: TRBJ2-1
v_call: TRBV13
cdr3_nt: TGTGCCAGCAGCCTACCCACGAGGCTCGGTGAGCAGTTCTTC
cdr3_aa: CASSLPTRLGEQFF

clone_size: .
d_call: .
cdr3_length: 11
j_call: TRBJ2-1
v_call: TRBV20-1
cdr3_nt: TGCAGTGCCGGGACTGTCGGTGAGCAGTTCTTC
cdr3_aa: CSAGTVGEQFF

clone_size: .
d_call: .
cdr3_length: 14
j_call: TRBJ2-4
v_call: TRBV18
cdr3_nt: TGTGCCAGCTCGTCAGGGTTTGCCAAAAACAGTCAGTACTTC
cdr3_aa: CASSSGFAKNSQYF

clone_size: .
d_call: .
cdr3_length: 13
j_call: TRBJ2-7
v_call: TRBV18
cdr3_nt: TGTGCCAGCTCACCACCAACAGGCTACGAGCAGTACTTC
cdr3_aa: CASSPPTGYEQYF

clone_size: once
d_call: TRBD1
cdr3_length: 16
j_call: TRBJ1-4
v_call: TRBV11-2
cdr3_nt: TGTGCCGGCAGCTCAGGGGGGACTGCAACTAATGAAAAACTGTTTTTT
cdr3_aa: CAGSSGGTATNEKLFF

clone_size: .
d_call: .
cdr3_length: 12
j_call: TRBJ1-2
v_call: TRBV5-1
cdr3_nt: TGCGCCAGCAAGGAAGGGGAGGGTGGCTACACCTTC
cdr3_aa: CASKEGEGGYTF

clone_size: .
d_call: TRBD2
cdr3_length: 16
j_call: TRBJ2-5
v_call: TRBV5-1
cdr3_nt: TGCGCCAGCAGCGGCCTTAGCGGGGGGCCGGAAGAGACCCAGTACTTC
cdr3_aa: CASSGLSGGPEETQYF

clone_size: once
d_call: .
cdr3_length: 19
j_call: TRBJ1-2
v_call: TRBV11-2
cdr3_nt: TGTGCCAGCAGCTTAAATTCGGGACACGGACGTGCCGTTAACTATGGCTACACCTTC
cdr3_aa: CASSLNSGHGRAVNYGYTF

clone_size: .
d_call: TRBD1
cdr3_length: 17
j_call: TRBJ1-2
v_call: TRBV7-7
cdr3_nt: TGTGCTAGCAGCTTGACGGGACAGGACAAAACTAACTATGGCTACACCTTC
cdr3_aa: CASSLTGQDKTNYGYTF

clone_size: .
d_call: .
cdr3_length: 12
j_call: TRBJ1-1
v_call: TRBV6-5
cdr3_nt: TGTGCCAGCAGTCAACAGGGCTCTGAAGCTTTCTTT
cdr3_aa: CASSQQGSEAFF

clone_size: .
d_call: .
cdr3_length: 14
j_call: TRBJ1-1
v_call: TRBV5-1
cdr3_nt: TGCGCCAGCAGCTTGACGACAGGGAACACTGAAGCTTTCTTT
cdr3_aa: CASSLTTGNTEAFF

clone_size: .
d_call: .
cdr3_length: 12
j_call: TRBJ1-3
v_call: TRBV6-5
cdr3_nt: TGTGCCAGCAGTTCTTCAGTGAACACCATATATTTT
cdr3_aa: CASSSSVNTIYF

clone_size: .
d_call: .
cdr3_length: 16
j_call: TRBJ1-1
v_call: TRBV11-2
cdr3_nt: TGTGCCAGCAGCCCAGGGTGGGGCGCTTTTAATACTGAAGCTTTCTTT
cdr3_aa: CASSPGWGAFNTEAFF

clone_size: .
d_call: .
cdr3_length: 14
j_call: TRBJ1-2
v_call: TRBV5-6
cdr3_nt: TGTGCCAGCACCCTTTGGGGAGGTGGCTATGGCTACACCTTC
cdr3_aa: CASTLWGGGYGYTF

clone_size: .
d_call: .
cdr3_length: 15
j_call: TRBJ1-3
v_call: TRBV9
cdr3_nt: TGTGCCAGCAGCCCCCCCAGCAGGCCTGGAAACACCATATATTTT
cdr3_aa: CASSPPSRPGNTIYF

clone_size: .
d_call: .
cdr3_length: 16
j_call: TRBJ1-3
v_call: TRBV6-5
cdr3_nt: TGTGCCAGCAGTTACGGGGGCAGGGTAGCTGGAAACACCATATATTTT
cdr3_aa: CASSYGGRVAGNTIYF

clone_size: .
d_call: TRBD2
cdr3_length: 13
j_call: TRBJ2-1
v_call: TRBV30
cdr3_nt: TGTGCCTGGGGAATAGCGGGGGGGAATGAGCAGTTCTTC
cdr3_aa: CAWGIAGGNEQFF

clone_size: few
d_call: TRBD1
cdr3_length: 15
j_call: TRBJ2-4
v_call: TRBV2
cdr3_nt: TGTGCCAGCAGTGACAGGGGGCCAGCCAAAAACAGTCAGTACTTC
cdr3_aa: CASSDRGPAKNSQYF

clone_size: few
d_call: .
cdr3_length: 13
j_call: TRBJ1-6
v_call: TRBV18
cdr3_nt: TGTGCCAGCTCACCCGACAGAAATTCACCCCTCCACTTT
cdr3_aa: CASSPDRNSPLHF

clone_size: .
d_call: .
cdr3_length: 13
j_call: TRBJ1-2
v_call: TRBV7-9
cdr3_nt: TGTGCCAGCAGCTTAGATGAGGTCTATGGCTACACCTTC
cdr3_aa: CASSLDEVYGYTF

clone_size: .
d_call: TRBD2
cdr3_length: 16
j_call: TRBJ2-1
v_call: TRBV12-5
cdr3_nt: TGTGCTAGTGGTGTACCGGGACTAGCGGGATACAATGAGCAGTTCTTC
cdr3_aa: CASGVPGLAGYNEQFF

clone_size: few
d_call: .
cdr3_length: 14
j_call: TRBJ1-4
v_call: TRBV27
cdr3_nt: TGTGCCAGCAGCATTCCGGGGTCCAATGAAAAACTGTTTTTT
cdr3_aa: CASSIPGSNEKLFF

clone_size: .
d_call: TRBD1
cdr3_length: 15
j_call: TRBJ1-5
v_call: TRBV7-9
cdr3_nt: TGTGCCAGCAGACTTAAGGACAGGGACAATCAGCCCCAGCATTTT
cdr3_aa: CASRLKDRDNQPQHF

clone_size: few
d_call: .
cdr3_length: 13
j_call: TRBJ1-2
v_call: TRBV9
cdr3_nt: TGTGCCAGCAGCGTAGGACAGAACCAGGGCTACACCTTC
cdr3_aa: CASSVGQNQGYTF

clone_size: once
d_call: .
cdr3_length: 13
j_call: TRBJ1-2
v_call: TRBV30
cdr3_nt: TGTGCCTGGAGTGGCGGGGACCGTTCGCGCTACACCTTC
cdr3_aa: CAWSGGDRSRYTF

clone_size: .
d_call: .
cdr3_length: 16
j_call: TRBJ1-5
v_call: TRBV19
cdr3_nt: TGTGCCAGTAGTATGTGGTTTAGAGATAGCAATCAGCCCCAGCATTTT
cdr3_aa: CASSMWFRDSNQPQHF

clone_size: .
d_call: TRBD1
cdr3_length: 15
j_call: TRBJ2-7
v_call: TRBV2
cdr3_nt: TGTGCCAGCAGTGTAGGACAGGGGGCGTTGTACGAGCAGTACTTC
cdr3_aa: CASSVGQGALYEQYF

clone_size: .
d_call: .
cdr3_length: 12
j_call: TRBJ2-7
v_call: TRBV7-8
cdr3_nt: TGTGCCAGCAGCTTCCAAGAGGGCGAGCAGTACTTC
cdr3_aa: CASSFQEGEQYF

clone_size: .
d_call: .
cdr3_length: 15
j_call: TRBJ2-5
v_call: TRBV7-3
cdr3_nt: TGTGCCAGCAGCTCCGGCGGGGGCCTCCAAGAGACCCAGTACTTC
cdr3_aa: CASSSGGGLQETQYF

clone_size: .
d_call: TRBD2
cdr3_length: 16
j_call: TRBJ2-7
v_call: TRBV10-3
cdr3_nt: TGTGCCATCAGTTTTTCGACTAGCGGGGCCACCTACGAGCAGTACTTC
cdr3_aa: CAISFSTSGATYEQYF

clone_size: .
d_call: .
cdr3_length: 13
j_call: TRBJ1-1
v_call: TRBV9
cdr3_nt: TGTGCCAGCAGCGACGCTGGAGACACTGAAGCTTTCTTT
cdr3_aa: CASSDAGDTEAFF

clone_size: .
d_call: TRBD1
cdr3_length: 14
j_call: TRBJ2-7
v_call: TRBV6-5
cdr3_nt: TGTGCCAGCACCTCGGGACAGGGGAACTACGAGCAGTACTTC
cdr3_aa: CASTSGQGNYEQYF

clone_size: .
d_call: .
cdr3_length: 12
j_call: TRBJ1-2
v_call: TRBV7-9
cdr3_nt: TGTTCCAGCAGCTTAGTAGGAGAAGGCTACACCTTC
cdr3_aa: CSSSLVGEGYTF

clone_size: .
d_call: .
cdr3_length: 16
j_call: TRBJ1-2
v_call: TRBV6-5
cdr3_nt: TGTGCCAGCAGTTACACATCCGGGTTAGCTAACTATGGCTACACCTTC
cdr3_aa: CASSYTSGLANYGYTF

clone_size: .
d_call: .
cdr3_length: 18
j_call: TRBJ2-3
v_call: TRBV7-9
cdr3_nt: TGTTCCAGCAGCCGGAGCGGGTGGGCGGGTAATGACACAGATACGCAGTATTTT
cdr3_aa: CSSSRSGWAGNDTDTQYF

clone_size: .
d_call: TRBD1
cdr3_length: 14
j_call: TRBJ1-4
v_call: TRBV11-3
cdr3_nt: TGTGCCAGCAGCCTTGGACAGGGGGTTGGAAAACTGTTTTTT
cdr3_aa: CASSLGQGVGKLFF

clone_size: .
d_call: TRBD2
cdr3_length: 15
j_call: TRBJ2-1
v_call: TRBV9
cdr3_nt: TGTGCCAGCAGCAAGACTAGCGGGGTATACAATGAGCAGTTCTTC
cdr3_aa: CASSKTSGVYNEQFF

clone_size: few
d_call: .
cdr3_length: 15
j_call: TRBJ1-1
v_call: TRBV9
cdr3_nt: TGTGCCAGCAGCGTAGACGGGGGGACGGACACTGAAGCTTTCTTT
cdr3_aa: CASSVDGGTDTEAFF

clone_size: .
d_call: .
cdr3_length: 16
j_call: TRBJ1-5
v_call: TRBV5-5
cdr3_nt: TGTGCCAGCAGCTTGGTTGCAGGGGTTGATTATCAGCCCCAGCATTTT
cdr3_aa: CASSLVAGVDYQPQHF

clone_size: .
d_call: .
cdr3_length: 14
j_call: TRBJ2-5
v_call: TRBV9
cdr3_nt: TGTGCCAGCAGCGTACGCCAGGGCCAAGAGACCCAGTACTTC
cdr3_aa: CASSVRQGQETQYF

clone_size: .
d_call: .
cdr3_length: 14
j_call: TRBJ2-1
v_call: TRBV7-8
cdr3_nt: TGTGCCAGCAGCCTAGGGACTGCTCGCAATGAGCAGTTCTTC
cdr3_aa: CASSLGTARNEQFF

clone_size: .
d_call: TRBD2
cdr3_length: 13
j_call: TRBJ2-5
v_call: TRBV7-8
cdr3_nt: TGTGCCAGCAGCACTAGCGCCGGGAAGACCCAGTACTTC
cdr3_aa: CASSTSAGKTQYF

clone_size: .
d_call: .
cdr3_length: 12
j_call: TRBJ1-3
v_call: TRBV5-1
cdr3_nt: TGCGCCAGCAGTAGTCCTGGAAACACCATATATTTT
cdr3_aa: CASSSPGNTIYF

clone_size: .
d_call: TRBD2
cdr3_length: 15
j_call: TRBJ2-3
v_call: TRBV9
cdr3_nt: TGTGCCAGCAGCGAAGCGGGGCTTAGCACAGATACGCAGTATTTT
cdr3_aa: CASSEAGLSTDTQYF

clone_size: .
d_call: .
cdr3_length: 14
j_call: TRBJ1-6
v_call: TRBV9
cdr3_nt: TGTGCCAGCAGCGTTCTGGCAGGTAATTCACCCCTCCACTTT
cdr3_aa: CASSVLAGNSPLHF